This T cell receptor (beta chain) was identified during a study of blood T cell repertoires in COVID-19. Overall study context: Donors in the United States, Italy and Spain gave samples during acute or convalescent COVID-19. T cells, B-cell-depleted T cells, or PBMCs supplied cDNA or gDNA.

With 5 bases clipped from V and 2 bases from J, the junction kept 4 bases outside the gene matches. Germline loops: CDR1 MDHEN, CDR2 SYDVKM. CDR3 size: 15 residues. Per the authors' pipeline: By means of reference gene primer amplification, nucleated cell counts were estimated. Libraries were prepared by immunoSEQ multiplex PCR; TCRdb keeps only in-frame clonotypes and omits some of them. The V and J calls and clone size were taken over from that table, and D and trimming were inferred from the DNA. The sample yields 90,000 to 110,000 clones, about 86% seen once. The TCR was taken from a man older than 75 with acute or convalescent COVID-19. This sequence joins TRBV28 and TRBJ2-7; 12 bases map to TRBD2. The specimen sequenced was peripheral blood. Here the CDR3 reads CASSRWTSGAYEQYF. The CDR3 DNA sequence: TGTGCCAGCAGTCGGTGGACTAGCGGGGCCTACGAGCAGTACTTC.